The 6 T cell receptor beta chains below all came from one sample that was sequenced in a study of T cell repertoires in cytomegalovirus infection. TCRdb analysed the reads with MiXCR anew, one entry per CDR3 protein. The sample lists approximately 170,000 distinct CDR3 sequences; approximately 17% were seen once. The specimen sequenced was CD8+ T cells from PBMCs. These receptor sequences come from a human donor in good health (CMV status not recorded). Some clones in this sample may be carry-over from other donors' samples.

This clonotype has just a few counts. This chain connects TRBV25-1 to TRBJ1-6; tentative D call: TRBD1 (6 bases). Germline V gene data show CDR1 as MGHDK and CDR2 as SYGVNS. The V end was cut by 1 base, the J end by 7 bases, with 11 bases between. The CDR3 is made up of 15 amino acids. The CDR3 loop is CASSESSRGNSPLHF. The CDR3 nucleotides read TGTGCCAGCAGTGAATCGTCCAGGGGAAATTCACCCCTCCACTTT. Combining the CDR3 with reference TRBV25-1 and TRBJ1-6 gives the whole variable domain EADIYQTPRYLVIGTGKKITLECSQTMGHDKMYWYQQDPGMELHLIHYSYGVNSTEKGDLSSESTVSRIRTEHFPLTLESARPSHTSQYLCASSESSRGNSPLHFGNGTRLTVT.

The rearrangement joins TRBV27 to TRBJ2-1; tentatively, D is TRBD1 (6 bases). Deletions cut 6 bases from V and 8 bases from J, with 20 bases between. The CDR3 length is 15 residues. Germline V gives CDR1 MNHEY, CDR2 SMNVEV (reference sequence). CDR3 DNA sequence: TGTGCCAGCAGCCTTGGAACAGGGAAGTTCTATGAGCAGTTCTTC. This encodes CASSLGTGKFYEQFF.

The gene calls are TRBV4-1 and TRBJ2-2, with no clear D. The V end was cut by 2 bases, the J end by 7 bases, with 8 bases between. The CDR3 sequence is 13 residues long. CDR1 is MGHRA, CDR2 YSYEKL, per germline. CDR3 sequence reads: CASSQNWIGELFF. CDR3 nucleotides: TGCGCCAGCAGCCAAAACTGGATCGGGGAGCTGTTTTTT.

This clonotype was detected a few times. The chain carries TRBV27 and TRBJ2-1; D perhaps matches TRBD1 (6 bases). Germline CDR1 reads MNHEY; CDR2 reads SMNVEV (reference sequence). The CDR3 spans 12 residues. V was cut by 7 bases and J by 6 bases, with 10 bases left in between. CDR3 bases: TGTGCCAGCACCACAGGGTTCAATGAGCAGTTCTTC. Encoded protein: CASTTGFNEQFF.

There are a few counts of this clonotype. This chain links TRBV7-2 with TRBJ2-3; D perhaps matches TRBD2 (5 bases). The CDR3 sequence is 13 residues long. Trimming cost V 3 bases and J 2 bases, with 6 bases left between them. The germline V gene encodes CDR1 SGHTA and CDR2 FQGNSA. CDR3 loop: CASSLDFTDTQYF. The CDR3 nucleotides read TGTGCCAGCAGCTTGGACTTCACAGATACGCAGTATTTT.

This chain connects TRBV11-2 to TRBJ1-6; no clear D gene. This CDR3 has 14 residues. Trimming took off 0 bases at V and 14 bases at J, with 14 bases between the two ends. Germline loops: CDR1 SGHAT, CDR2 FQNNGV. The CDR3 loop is CASSLDPDPRALHF. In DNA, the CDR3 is TGTGCCAGCAGCTTAGATCCCGACCCCCGGGCCCTCCACTTT. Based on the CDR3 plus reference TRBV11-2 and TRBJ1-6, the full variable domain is EAGVAQSPRYKIIEKRQSVAFWCNPISGHATLYWYQQILGQGPKLLIQFQNNGVVDDSQLPKDRFSAERLKGVDSTLKIQPAKLEDSAVYLCASSLDPDPRALHFGNGTRLTVT.